A single TCR beta chain is shown here with its context. The entry originates in a study of blood T cell repertoires in COVID-19. Turning to the study itself: Nucleic acid was either cDNA or gDNA, and it came from T cells, B-cell-depleted T cells, or PBMCs.

Study processing details: Nucleated cell counts were estimated from reference gene primer amplification. Clones were read by immunoSEQ multiplex PCR, and TCRdb kept only the in-frame ones, dropping some. V and J calls and clone size follow that table, whereas D and trimming were derived from the DNA. This sample yields approximately 190,000 clones, of which roughly 80% are seen a single time; 15% to 20% belongs to the top ten. Source material: peripheral blood. The TCR comes from a human donor in a cohort sampled during active COVID-19.

The CDR3 loop reads CASSSKGRTEAFF. The CDR3 DNA reads as TGTGCCAGCAGTTCCAAGGGGCGCACTGAAGCTTTCTTT. The rearrangement links TRBV6-5 to TRBJ1-1; D possibly corresponds to TRBD1 (5 bases). Trimming removed 4 bases from V and 4 bases from J, with 10 bases in between. From germline, CDR1 is MNHEY and CDR2 SVGAGI. CDR3 length equals 13 residues.